These 5 T cell receptor beta chains originate from one sample sequenced in a study of tumour-infiltrating T cells in Burkitt lymphoma. Measured with immunoSEQ multiplex PCR; TCRdb has only the in-frame clones, and not every one. Among roughly 15,000 clones listed, 65% to 90% were seen once. The sample comprised tumor tissue. The origin of the receptors is a human donor with diffuse large B-cell lymphoma.

The chain carries TRBV5-6 and TRBJ2-3, with unresolved D. Trimming removed 6 bases from V and 4 bases from J, with 12 bases in between. Germline-derived CDR1 and CDR2 are SGHDT and YYEEEE. The CDR3 length is 13 residues. The CDR3 coding sequence is TGTGCCAGCACCCCTCGGCAGGCAGATACGCAGTATTTT. Translation gives CASTPRQADTQYF.

Concerning this clone itself: Other DNA variants within this sample encode the same CDR3. The V gene is TRBV27, the J gene TRBJ2-6, with D hard to call. CDR1 and CDR2 from the germline V gene are MNHEY and SMNVEV (reference sequence). V was trimmed by 0 bases and J by 3 bases, leaving 0 bases between them. This CDR3 contains 13 residues. This CDR3 is CASSLSGANVLTF. The CDR3 DNA follows: TGTGCCAGCAGTTTATCTGGGGCCAACGTCCTGACTTTC.

This chain joins TRBV6-5 and TRBJ1-2, with unresolved D. The germline V and J ends were trimmed by 5 bases and 1 base, with 11 bases remaining between them. The V gene's germline CDR1 is MNHEY and CDR2 SVGAGI. The length of the CDR3 is 14 residues. CDR3 in amino acids: CASSPATFNYGYTF. The CDR3 region has the DNA TGTGCCAGCAGTCCAGCAACCTTTAACTATGGCTACACCTTC.

The chain couples TRBV5-5 to TRBJ2-5; D ambiguous. Germline CDR1 SGHKS, CDR2 YYEKEE (reference sequence). The CDR3 is 13 amino acids. V was trimmed by 4 bases and J by 2 bases, leaving 9 bases between them. The CDR3 loop reads CASSLRRQETQYF. Written as DNA, the CDR3 is TGTGCCAGCAGCCTCAGGAGACAAGAGACCCAGTACTTC.

The chain links TRBV4-3 to TRBJ2-7; 8 nucleotides line up with TRBD2. Trimming removed 3 bases from V and 4 bases from J; junction bases left unmatched: 5. There are 14 residues in the CDR3. Germline V lookup: CDR1 LGHNA, CDR2 YSLEER. CDR3 in DNA: TGCGCCAGCAGCCACCTGACGGGGGGGTACGAGCAGTACTTC. Translating it yields CASSHLTGGYEQYF.